The 14 T cell receptor beta chains reported below all come from one sample, sequenced in a study of blood T cell repertoires in COVID-19. Method: immunoSEQ multiplex PCR; TCRdb's copy keeps in-frame clones and lacks some. The sample shows about 69,000 clones, about 80% of them seen only once. Sequencing was carried out using peripheral blood. The receptors were sampled from a man aged 50-60 years with COVID-19, enrolled during active disease.

The rearrangement links TRBV30 to TRBJ1-2; D gene ambiguous. V was trimmed by 7 bases and J by 4 bases, leaving 19 bases between them. Germline V gene data show CDR1 as GTSNPN and CDR2 as SVGIG (reference sequence). The CDR3 loop spans 14 amino acids. CDR3 in amino acids: CASGLASAGYGYTF. DNA of the CDR3: TGTGCCTCAGGATTGGCCTCCGCCGGCTATGGCTACACCTTC.

The chain uses TRBV5-4 and TRBJ2-1; no clear D gene. Germline V lookup: CDR1 SGHNT, CDR2 YYREEE (reference sequence). Trimming removed 7 bases at V and 5 bases at J, with 10 bases between. CDR3 length equals 12 residues. The CDR3 reads CASELGHNEQFF. The CDR3 DNA is TGTGCCAGCGAGCTAGGCCACAATGAGCAGTTCTTC.

The chain recombines TRBV7-9 with TRBJ2-7; tentatively, D is TRBD2 (5 bases). CDR1 and CDR2 from the germline V gene are SEHNR and FQNEAQ (reference sequence). Deletions cut 0 bases from V and 5 bases from J, with 11 bases between. This CDR3 has 14 residues. The CDR3 loop is CASSLAKGVDEQYF. In DNA form, the CDR3 reads TGTGCCAGCAGCTTAGCCAAGGGAGTGGACGAGCAGTACTTC.

The V and J genes are TRBV9 and TRBJ1-4; no firm D call. Germline lookup yields CDR1 SGDLS and CDR2 YYNGEE. V dropped 3 bases and J dropped 7 bases, with 13 bases sitting between them. The CDR3 covers 14 residues. This chain's CDR3 is CASSGGGGGEKLFF. The CDR3 DNA follows: TGTGCCAGCAGCGGTGGAGGAGGAGGTGAAAAACTGTTTTTT. Looking up the rest from reference TRBV9 and TRBJ1-4 gives the full variable domain: DSGVTQTPKHLITATGQRVTLRCSPRSGDLSVYWYQQSLDQGLQFLIQYYNGEERAKGNILERFSAQQFPDLHSELNLSSLELGDSALYFCASSGGGGGEKLFFGSGTQLSVL.

This rearrangement joins TRBV11-2 to TRBJ2-1, with TRBD1 matching over 7 bases. The CDR3 contains 17 residues. Germline V CDR1 and CDR2: SGHAT, FQNNGV. After removal of 4 bases from V and 7 bases from J, the junction contained 16 bases not matched to a gene. Here the CDR3 reads CASSYPGRGGGRNEQFF. DNA of the CDR3: TGTGCCAGCAGCTACCCAGGGCGAGGGGGCGGTAGGAATGAGCAGTTCTTC.

CDR3 loop: CASSQDTVGREQYF. CDR3 in DNA: TGCGCCAGCAGCCAAGATACTGTGGGCCGCGAGCAGTACTTC. V and J are TRBV4-1 and TRBJ2-7; no clear D gene. The V end was cut by 0 bases, the J end by 6 bases, with 12 bases between. Germline values: CDR1 MGHRA, CDR2 YSYEKL. This CDR3 is built from 14 residues.

In this sample, this clone turned up once. The junction departs from germline at one end; a sequencing error may be responsible. The chain has TRBV5-1 and TRBJ1-2, with D possibly TRBD1 on 6 matching bases. The CDR3 contains 15 residues. CDR1 and CDR2 (germline): SGHRS, YFSETQ. CDR3 in amino acids: CASSSQGKTNYGHTF. CDR3 bases: TGCGCCAGCAGCTCACAGGGAAAAACTAACTATGGCCACACCTTC.

The V gene is TRBV5-6, the J gene TRBJ1-5; D may be TRBD1 (6 bases). This CDR3 contains 14 residues. Trimming cost V 4 bases and J 2 bases, with 10 bases left between them. CDR1 and CDR2 from the germline V gene are SGHDT and YYEEEE. CDR3 DNA: TGTGCCAGCAGCGAGGGGGTGGGCAATCAGCCCCAGCATTTT. Amino acid sequence: CASSEGVGNQPQHF.

The DNA of the CDR3 is TGTGCCAGCAGCCAGTTAGACAGCCCCGGGAACACTGAAGCTTTCTTT. It specifies CASSQLDSPGNTEAFF. The chain recombines TRBV4-2 with TRBJ1-1; D possibly corresponds to TRBD1 (5 bases). V lost 3 bases and J 1 base, leaving 15 bases between the germline ends. Germline CDR1 is LGHNA and CDR2 is YNFKEQ. The CDR3 runs 16 residues.

The V gene is TRBV2, the J gene TRBJ2-7, with D tentatively TRBD2 (5 bases). Trimming removed 5 bases from V and 5 bases from J, with 13 bases in between. Germline assignment: CDR1 SNHLY and CDR2 FYNNEI. The CDR3 is 13 residues long. As DNA, the CDR3 is TGTGCCAGCAGTCCCCAGGCGGGCCACGAGCAGTACTTC. This codes for CASSPQAGHEQYF.

This chain connects TRBV6-5 to TRBJ2-7; TRBD1 aligns across 7 bases. With 0 bases clipped from V and 4 bases from J, the junction kept 6 bases outside the gene matches. Germline-derived CDR1 and CDR2 are MNHEY and SVGAGI. The CDR3 runs 15 residues. Here the CDR3 reads CASSYSRGGSYEQYF. The CDR3 region has the DNA TGTGCCAGCAGTTACTCACGAGGGGGCTCGTACGAGCAGTACTTC.

The CDR3 DNA sequence: TGTGCCAGCAGCCCGGGACAGGGATGGACAGATACGCAGTATTTT. Encoded protein: CASSPGQGWTDTQYF. V gene TRBV2 combines with J gene TRBJ2-3; 9 bases agree with TRBD1. This CDR3 spans 15 amino acids. J was trimmed by 3 bases and V by 6 bases; bases with no gene match: 7. CDR1 and CDR2 (germline): SNHLY, FYNNEI. Based on the CDR3 plus reference TRBV2 and TRBJ2-3, the full variable domain is EPEVTQTPSHQVTQMGQEVILRCVPISNHLYFYWYRQILGQKVEFLVSFYNNEISEKSEIFDDQFSVERPDGSNFTLKIRSTKLEDSAMYFCASSPGQGWTDTQYFGPGTRLTVL.

The rearrangement links TRBV19 to TRBJ2-7; no clear D gene. The CDR3 runs to 15 residues. The germline V gene encodes CDR1 LNHDA and CDR2 SQIVND (reference sequence). V was clipped by 7 bases and J by 0 bases, with 16 bases between them. The CDR3 protein is CASNPGRFPSYEQYF. CDR3 DNA sequence: TGTGCCAGTAACCCTGGCAGGTTCCCCTCCTACGAGCAGTACTTC.

This chain connects TRBV12-5 to TRBJ1-3; TRBD1 agrees at 10 bases. The germline V gene has CDR1 LGHNT and CDR2 FRNRAP. This CDR3 comprises 14 residues. V was clipped by 6 bases and J by 4 bases; unmatched bases: 3. The CDR3: CASGMTGGGNTIYF. The CDR3 coding sequence is TGTGCTAGTGGGATGACAGGGGGCGGAAACACCATATATTTT.